This T cell receptor beta chain comes out of a study of blood T cell repertoires in COVID-19. Study details: Sites in the United States, Italy and Spain provided acute and convalescent COVID-19 samples. Sample material is recorded as cDNA or gDNA derived from T cells, B-cell-depleted T cells, or PBMCs.

Followed over time, Seattle patients had been enrolled while infection was active. Original processing notes: Estimation of nucleated cell counts was performed using reference gene primer amplification. TCRdb's table, derived via immunoSEQ multiplex PCR, lists solely in-frame clones and lacks some. V, J and clone size are taken as reported in that table, and D and trimming were inferred from the DNA itself. The table has around 190,000 clones, more than 75% seen once. Germline V CDR1 and CDR2: LGHNA, YSLEER. V dropped 4 bases and J dropped 7; count of bases not matched to a gene: 4. The CDR3 runs to 13 residues.

Specimen: peripheral blood. This sequence joins TRBV4-3 and TRBJ1-5; 7 bases align to TRBD1. The TCR sequence derives from a woman aged 40 to 55 with COVID-19, enrolled during active disease. The CDR3 region has the DNA TGCGCCAGCAGCCGGGACAGAGAACAGCCCCAGCATTTT. It specifies CASSRDREQPQHF.